Following are 5 T cell receptor beta chains from one sample sequenced in a study of blood T cell repertoires in COVID-19. Assay: immunoSEQ multiplex PCR; the TCRdb copy retains only in-frame clones and omits some. Of about 170,000 clones in the sample, about 86% were seen once. Sequenced material: peripheral blood. These receptors came from a woman aged 55 to 70 with COVID-19, enrolled during active disease.

The V gene is TRBV6-4, the J gene TRBJ2-2; D may be TRBD2 (5 bases). The CDR3 has 13 residues. Trimming removed 6 bases from V and 2 bases from J, with 7 bases in between. Germline V CDR1 and CDR2: MRHNA, SNTAGT. The CDR3 loop reads CASSGLNTGELFF. The DNA of the CDR3 is TGTGCCAGCAGCGGACTTAACACCGGGGAGCTGTTTTTT.

The chain is built from TRBV7-2 and TRBJ1-2; 7 bases agree with TRBD1. The germline CDR1 and CDR2 sequences are SGHTA and FQGNSA. This CDR3 comprises 15 residues. Germline trimming cut 4 bases from V and 8 bases from J; bases unmatched to any gene: 13. CDR3 amino acids: CASSYGDSPAGGYTF. CDR3 nucleotides: TGTGCCAGCAGCTACGGGGACAGCCCGGCGGGGGGCTACACCTTC.

The count of this clone is one. This chain links TRBV10-3 with TRBJ2-5, with 10 nucleotides matching TRBD2. With V trimmed by 4 bases and J by 6 bases, 5 bases remained unmatched. The CDR3 extends over 14 amino acids. Germline lookup yields CDR1 ENHRY and CDR2 SYGVKD. CDR3 sequence reads: CAISVGAGGKTQYF. In nucleotides, the CDR3 is TGTGCCATCAGTGTTGGAGCGGGAGGGAAGACCCAGTACTTC.

This chain links TRBV6-4 with TRBJ1-2, with 10 bases aligning to TRBD1. The germline V gene has CDR1 MRHNA and CDR2 SNTAGT. J gave up 8 bases and V 5 bases, and 8 bases lay outside the gene matches. The length of the CDR3 is 14 residues. In nucleotides, the CDR3 is TGTGCCAGCAGTCACACGGACAGGGGGACCGGCTACACCTTC. Encoded protein: CASSHTDRGTGYTF.

This chain uses TRBV7-2 with TRBJ2-1, with 9 bases identical to TRBD1. The CDR3 length is 15 residues. Unmatched junction bases numbered 9, after V lost 3 bases and J lost 9 bases. Looked up from germline, CDR1 is SGHTA and CDR2 is FQGNSA. The CDR3 sequence: CASSFTGTGLAEQFF. CDR3 nucleotide sequence: TGTGCCAGCAGCTTCACCGGGACAGGGTTGGCTGAGCAGTTCTTC.